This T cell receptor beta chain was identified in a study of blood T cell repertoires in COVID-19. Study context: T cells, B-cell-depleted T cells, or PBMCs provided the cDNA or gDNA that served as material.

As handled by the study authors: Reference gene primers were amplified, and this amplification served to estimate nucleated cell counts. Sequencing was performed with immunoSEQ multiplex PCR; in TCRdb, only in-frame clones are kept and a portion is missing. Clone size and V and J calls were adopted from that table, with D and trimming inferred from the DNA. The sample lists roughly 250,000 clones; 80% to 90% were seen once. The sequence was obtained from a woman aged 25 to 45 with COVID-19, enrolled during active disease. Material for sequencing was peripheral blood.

This chain's CDR3 is CASSFGQGGQYGYTF. The CDR3 region has the DNA TGTGCCAGTAGTTTCGGACAGGGTGGTCAGTATGGCTACACCTTC. The chain employs TRBV19 and TRBJ1-2, with 8 bases lining up with TRBD1. The CDR3 loop spans 15 amino acids. CDR1 and CDR2 (germline): LNHDA, SQIVND (reference sequence). V trimming: 5 bases; J trimming: 5 bases; junction bases outside the gene matches: 10.